The 8 T cell receptor beta chains given below trace back to one sample, sequenced in a study of Graves' ophthalmopathy and Graves' hyperthyroidism. As the template, RNA transcripts were used to amplify TCR beta CDR3 regions. HTBI primers primed a first-round RT-PCR, and a second-round multiplex PCR followed. TCRdb re-called the multiplex PCR reads through MiXCR, storing one row per CDR3 protein. The sample yields approximately 1.2 million distinct CDR3 sequences, about 38% seen once. The specimen was peripheral blood or thyroid tissue (not recorded which). The source is an adult man with Graves' hyperthyroidism.

At least ten counts were recorded for this clonotype. The chain employs TRBV5-8 and TRBJ1-1; tentative D call: TRBD1 (6 bases). The CDR3 length is 15 residues. CDR1 SGHTS and CDR2 YDEGEE come from the germline V gene. V shed 10 bases and J shed 4 bases, with 23 bases lying between them. CDR3 in DNA: TGTGCCTATACTAGCCCGGCAGGGGCAGTCACTGAAGCTTTCTTT. Translated, it gives CAYTSPAGAVTEAFF.

This chain joins TRBV10-2 and TRBJ1-1; 7 bases line up with TRBD1. After removal of 7 bases from V and 6 bases from J, the junction contained 5 bases not matched to a gene. Germline V gene lookup returns CDR1 WSHSY and CDR2 SAAADI. The CDR3 extends over 12 amino acids. CDR3 sequence: CASTYGTAEAFF. The CDR3 bases are TGCGCCAGCACTTACGGGACAGCTGAAGCTTTCTTT.

The chain is built from TRBV10-3 and TRBJ2-5; D is unclear. The V gene's germline CDR1 is ENHRY and CDR2 SYGVKD. The CDR3 totals 12 residues. The germline V and J ends were trimmed by 6 bases and 5 bases, with 10 bases remaining between them. The CDR3 DNA reads as TGTGCCATCAGCGAGGAGTTGGAGACCCAGTACTTC. Amino acids: CAISEELETQYF.

Concerning this clonotype itself: Because the CDR3 is missing its conserved closing phenylalanine or tryptophan, this is likely a read error. As DNA, the CDR3 is TGTGCCAGCAGTGAAGTTGCGACCGCGGACTATGGCTACACCCTC. Amino acids: CASSEVATADYGYTL. V gene TRBV6-1 combines with J gene TRBJ1-2; the D is unclear. Germline CDR1 and CDR2: MNHNS and SASEGT. V was shortened by 1 base and J by 3 bases, with 12 bases between the two germline ends. The CDR3 has 15 amino acids.

The table lists this clonotype with a few counts. The chain is built from TRBV19 and TRBJ2-5; 11 positions match TRBD2. The CDR3 runs to 14 residues. The germline V gene encodes CDR1 LNHDA and CDR2 SQIVND (reference sequence). With V trimmed by 7 bases and J by 3 bases, 4 bases remained unmatched. CDR3 residues: CASNGSGGEETQYF. The DNA of the CDR3 is TGTGCCAGTAACGGTAGCGGGGGGGAAGAGACCCAGTACTTC.

This clonotype was observed a handful of times. The genes are TRBV9 and TRBJ2-5, with D maybe TRBD2 (6 bases). CDR3 length equals 14 residues. The germline V and J ends were trimmed by 4 bases and 5 bases, with 15 bases remaining between them. In germline, CDR1 is SGDLS, CDR2 YYNGEE. The CDR3 region is CASSPHLGRETQYF. For the CDR3, the DNA is TGTGCCAGCAGCCCTCATCTAGGGAGGGAGACCCAGTACTTC.

This clonotype was counted ten times or more. This rearrangement joins TRBV5-1 to TRBJ1-1, with D unresolved. Trimming took off 3 bases at V and 1 base at J, with 7 bases between the two ends. CDR3 size: 13 residues. Germline V gives CDR1 SGHRS, CDR2 YFSETQ. Written as DNA, the CDR3 is TGCGCCAGCAGCTCGATACAGAACACTGAAGCTTTCTTT. Its translation is CASSSIQNTEAFF.

This clonotype was counted a few times. The chain has TRBV25-1 and TRBJ2-7; TRBD1 aligns across 11 bases. CDR1 is MGHDK, CDR2 SYGVNS, per germline. V was clipped by 6 bases and J by 5 bases; unmatched bases: 12. The CDR3 is made up of 16 amino acids. The CDR3 loop reads CASSSGTGGTRDEQYF. CDR3 nucleotide sequence: TGTGCCAGCAGCTCCGGGACAGGGGGAACCAGGGACGAGCAGTACTTC.